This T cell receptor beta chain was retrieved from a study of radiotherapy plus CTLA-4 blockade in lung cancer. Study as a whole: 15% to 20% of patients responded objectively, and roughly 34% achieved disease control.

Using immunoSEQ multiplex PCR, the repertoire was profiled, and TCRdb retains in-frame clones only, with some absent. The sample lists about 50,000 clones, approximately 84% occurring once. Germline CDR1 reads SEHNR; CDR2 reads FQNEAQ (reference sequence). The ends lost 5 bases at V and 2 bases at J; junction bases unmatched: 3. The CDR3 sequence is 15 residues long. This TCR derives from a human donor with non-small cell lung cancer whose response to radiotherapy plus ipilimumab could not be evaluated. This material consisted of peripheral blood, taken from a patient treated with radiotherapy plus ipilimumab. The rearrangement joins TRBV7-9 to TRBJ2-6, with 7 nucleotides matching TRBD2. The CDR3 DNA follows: TGTGCCAGCAGCGGGGCGGGGGCTGGGGCCAACGTCCTGACTTTC. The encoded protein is CASSGAGAGANVLTF.